This TCR beta chain originates from a study of T-cell memory formation after mild COVID-19. This clonotype was observed a handful of times. The ends lost 4 bases at V and 0 bases at J; junction bases unmatched: 10. This CDR3 region has 17 residues. Looked up from germline, CDR1 is SGDLS and CDR2 is YYNGEE. Via MiXCR, TCRdb re-called the 5' RACE reads, giving one row per CDR3 protein. The sample lists about 430,000 distinct CDR3 sequences, 20% to 25% occurring once. The receptor was derived from an adult woman who had mild COVID-19 (a few samples of this study predate the infection). Cell type and time point are not known. Sample: PBMCs or a T cell subset sorted from them (not recorded which). This rearrangement joins TRBV9 to TRBJ1-5; 7 nucleotides match TRBD1. The chain's CDR3 is CASSSGGAADSNQPQHF. The CDR3 DNA reads TGTGCCAGCAGCTCAGGGGGAGCCGCTGATAGCAATCAGCCCCAGCATTTT.